The 32 T cell receptor beta chains listed next were all sequenced from one sample in a study of blood T cell repertoires in COVID-19 (TCRdb year 2020). The library was produced with the immunoSEQ multiplex PCR assay. Here the immuneACCESS table is served through TCRdb, limited to in-frame sequences with V and J called. Missing clones are a known gap in these copies; in checked studies unresolved V genes cover under half, and the rest lacks a known reason. This sample gives under 150,000 clones in total; less than 90% of them show up just once. The ten most abundant clones make up around 2.3% of the sample. Sample: PBMCs or T cells enriched from blood (not recorded which). Source of these receptors: a woman between 50 and 59 years old who had recovered from COVID-19.

The chain joins TRBV5-5 to TRBJ1-4, with a weak D call TRBD1 (5 bases). The germline V gene has CDR1 SGHKS and CDR2 YYEKEE (reference sequence). V dropped 4 bases and J dropped 7 bases, with 17 bases sitting between them. This CDR3 is 15 amino acids long. In DNA, the CDR3 is TGTGCCAGCAGCCTGGAAGGCAGGGTGGGTGAAAAACTGTTTTTT. It is translated as CASSLEGRVGEKLFF.

The rearrangement joins TRBV7-2 to TRBJ2-1; 7 positions agree with TRBD2. Germline loops: CDR1 SGHTA, CDR2 FQGNSA. The CDR3 has 14 residues. Trimming removed 7 bases from V and 9 bases from J; junction bases left unmatched: 12. The CDR3: CASTERGVRIEQFF. The CDR3, as DNA: TGTGCCAGCACCGAACGGGGGGTTCGGATTGAGCAGTTCTTC.

V is TRBV7-9 and J is TRBJ1-4; TRBD1 matches 7 bases. J gave up 2 bases and V 5 bases, and 5 bases lay outside the gene matches. The length of the CDR3 is 15 residues. Germline lookup yields CDR1 SEHNR and CDR2 FQNEAQ (reference sequence). The CDR3 nucleotides are TGTGCCAGCAGCACCCTGACAGGGACTAATGAAAAACTGTTTTTT. Residues: CASSTLTGTNEKLFF.

The V call is TRBV6-6, the J call TRBJ2-7; TRBD1 matches 8 bases. This CDR3 region has 15 residues. Trimming cost V 2 bases and J 6 bases; bases outside gene matches: 9. Per germline, CDR1 MNHNY and CDR2 SVGAGI (reference sequence). The CDR3 bases are TGTGCCAGCAGTTACGGTCAGGGGGCCACGTTCGAGCAGTACTTC. This sequence encodes CASSYGQGATFEQYF.

About this clone itself: Relative to the germline gene, one junction end is altered; a read error may explain this. The chain couples TRBV14 to TRBJ2-7; D gene ambiguous. Germline V gene lookup returns CDR1 SGHDN and CDR2 FVKESK. The CDR3 consists of 11 residues. In DNA form, the CDR3 reads TGTGCCAGCAGCTACCCGGGTCCCCCGGACTTC. Its translation is CASSYPGPPDF.

V gene TRBV5-1 combines with J gene TRBJ1-3, with TRBD1 identical over 7 bases. Germline V gene lookup returns CDR1 SGHRS and CDR2 YFSETQ. This CDR3 spans 18 amino acids. The junction had 13 bases not matched to a gene; V was cut back by 4 bases and J by 0 bases. CDR3 loop: CASSLLQQGTRSGNTIYF. DNA of the CDR3: TGCGCCAGCAGCCTACTTCAACAGGGGACTCGCTCTGGAAACACCATATATTTT.

The rearrangement links TRBV5-1 to TRBJ1-2; no firm D call. This CDR3 is 14 amino acids long. Germline V CDR1 and CDR2: SGHRS, YFSETQ. Trimming removed 6 bases from V and 6 bases from J, with 18 bases in between. The CDR3: CASKLGPGGDGYTF. Written as DNA, the CDR3 is TGCGCCAGCAAACTTGGACCGGGAGGTGATGGCTACACCTTC. Complete variable domain (other parts from reference TRBV5-1 and TRBJ1-2): KAGVTQTPRYLIKTRGQQVTLSCSPISGHRSVSWYQQTPGQGLQFLFEYFSETQRNKGNFPGRFSGRQFSNSRSEMNVSTLELGDSALYLCASKLGPGGDGYTFGSGTRLTVV.

The chain employs TRBV6-5 and TRBJ2-7, with D possibly being TRBD2 (6 bases). Germline V gene sequence: CDR1 MNHEY, CDR2 SVGAGI. There are 13 residues in the CDR3. V lost 5 bases to trimming and J lost 1 base, with 9 bases between them. The CDR3: CASSPGGSYEQYF. The CDR3 bases are TGTGCCAGCAGTCCCGGGGGATCCTACGAGCAGTACTTC.

The genes are TRBV7-6 and TRBJ2-3; a possible D gene is TRBD1 (5 bases). The germline V gene encodes CDR1 SGHVS and CDR2 FNYEAQ. The CDR3 is made up of 13 amino acids. V lost 5 bases and J 6 bases, leaving 12 bases between the germline ends. DNA of the CDR3: TGTGCCAGCAGCGCCACAGGAAGGGATACGCAGTATTTT. Its translation: CASSATGRDTQYF.

The chain employs TRBV25-1 and TRBJ1-4, with D unclear. Trimming removed 3 bases from V and 3 bases from J, with 14 bases in between. CDR1 and CDR2 (germline): MGHDK, SYGVNS. CDR3 length: 16 residues. The CDR3 coding sequence is TGTGCCAGCAGTGATGAGTACTCCGGGGCTAATGAAAAACTGTTTTTT. Translation gives CASSDEYSGANEKLFF. The variable domain in full, with the rest retrieved from reference TRBV25-1 and TRBJ1-4, is EADIYQTPRYLVIGTGKKITLECSQTMGHDKMYWYQQDPGMELHLIHYSYGVNSTEKGDLSSESTVSRIRTEHFPLTLESARPSHTSQYLCASSDEYSGANEKLFFGSGTQLSVL.

The chain uses TRBV5-1 and TRBJ2-2; 8 bases agree with TRBD2. This CDR3 is built from 16 residues. Germline V gives CDR1 SGHRS, CDR2 YFSETQ. V was pared by 4 bases and J by 0 bases, with 5 bases of the junction left unmatched. CDR3 loop: CASSQGLAANTGELFF. In DNA, the CDR3 is TGCGCCAGCAGCCAAGGACTAGCCGCGAACACCGGGGAGCTGTTTTTT.

The V and J genes are TRBV4-3 and TRBJ1-2, with D unresolved. Trimming stripped 0 bases from V and 0 bases from J, with 14 bases between. Germline CDR1 LGHNA, CDR2 YSLEER. The CDR3 has 17 residues. The CDR3 DNA follows: TGCGCCAGCAGCCAAGACCATTCGGGGAGGGCTAACTATGGCTACACCTTC. Translating gives CASSQDHSGRANYGYTF.

V and J are TRBV5-4 and TRBJ2-1; 9 bases fit TRBD2. The CDR3 spans 17 residues. The trim removed 4 bases at V and 4 bases at J, leaving 12 bases unmatched. The germline V gene encodes CDR1 SGHNT and CDR2 YYREEE (reference sequence). The CDR3 is CASSLDPSGALYNEQFF. CDR3 DNA: TGTGCCAGCAGCCTGGACCCTAGCGGGGCCCTTTACAATGAGCAGTTCTTC.

Only a few counts were recorded for this clone. The chain carries TRBV5-1 and TRBJ2-1; D is perhaps TRBD2 (6 bases). V was shortened by 2 bases and J by 2 bases, with 11 bases between the two germline ends. CDR1 and CDR2 from the germline V gene are SGHRS and YFSETQ. CDR3 size: 15 residues. CDR3 coding DNA: TGCGCCAGCAGCTTTGGCGGGGAACCCTACAATGAGCAGTTCTTC. Translated, it gives CASSFGGEPYNEQFF.

The chain couples TRBV6-2 or TRBV6-3 to TRBJ2-5, with D possibly being TRBD2 (5 bases). Between the trimmed V and J ends, which lost 2 bases and 3 bases, there was a span of 19 bases. This CDR3 region has 17 residues. Germline V gives CDR1 MNHEY, CDR2 SVGEGT. The CDR3 region has the DNA TGTGCCAGCAGTTACGGATTGGGTCTAGCAATAGAAGAGACCCAGTACTTC. Translated, it gives CASSYGLGLAIEETQYF.

V gene TRBV4-1 combines with J gene TRBJ1-4; TRBD1 matches at 10 bases. CDR1 and CDR2 (germline): MGHRA, YSYEKL. The CDR3 extends over 15 amino acids. V lost 2 bases and J lost 8; bases outside the gene matches: 5. CDR3 DNA sequence: TGCGCCAGCAGCCAACCCGGGACAGGGGACGAAAAACTGTTTTTT. This translates into CASSQPGTGDEKLFF.

The sample holds one count of this clone. V and J are TRBV5-5 and TRBJ2-7, with TRBD2 as a possible D gene (6 bases). There are 14 residues in the CDR3. V lost 4 bases and J 4 bases, leaving 15 bases between the germline ends. CDR1 is SGHKS and CDR2 is YYEKEE in the germline V gene (reference sequence). The CDR3 region is CASSPREGGYEQYF. The CDR3 DNA follows: TGTGCCAGCAGCCCGCGTGAGGGAGGTTACGAGCAGTACTTC.

The CDR3 DNA reads as TGTGCCAGCAGTGGAAAGGACAGGGGTGAGGGCTACACCTTC. Residues: CASSGKDRGEGYTF. V is TRBV2 and J is TRBJ1-2; TRBD1 matches at 9 bases. Germline lookup yields CDR1 SNHLY and CDR2 FYNNEI. The V and J ends lost 4 bases and 8 bases, in that order; junction bases with no gene match: 8. CDR3 length equals 14 residues.

The J gene is TRBJ1-6, the V gene TRBV7-9, with TRBD1 matching 10 bases. From germline, CDR1 is SEHNR and CDR2 FQNEAQ (reference sequence). CDR3 length equals 15 residues. Trimming removed 5 bases from V and 9 bases from J; junction bases left unmatched: 7. CDR3 region: CASSLGWDRGSPLHF. The CDR3 nucleotides are TGTGCCAGCAGCCTAGGGTGGGACAGGGGTTCACCCCTCCACTTT. The full variable domain, with the rest looked up from reference TRBV7-9 and TRBJ1-6, is DTGVSQNPRHKITKRGQNVTFRCDPISEHNRLYWYRQTLGQGPEFLTYFQNEAQLEKSRLLSDRFSAERPKGSFSTLEIQRTEQGDSAMYLCASSLGWDRGSPLHFGNGTRLTVT.

The chain carries TRBV4-3 and TRBJ1-2, with D maybe TRBD1 (5 bases). V was clipped by 0 bases and J by 4 bases, with 6 bases between them. The CDR3 length is 13 residues. The germline V gene encodes CDR1 LGHNA and CDR2 YSLEER. DNA of the CDR3: TGCGCCAGCAGCCAAGATACAGGCTATGGCTACACCTTC. Translation: CASSQDTGYGYTF.

This clone showed up just a few times. This chain links TRBV11-2 with TRBJ1-1, with 9 bases aligning to TRBD1. The CDR3 has 15 residues. CDR1 SGHAT and CDR2 FQNNGV come from the germline V gene. The V segment lost 1 base and the J segment 5 bases; nucleotides outside the gene matches: 5. The CDR3 bases are TGTGCCAGCAGCTTAGGCCAGACAGGGGGGACTGAAGCTTTCTTT. Its protein is CASSLGQTGGTEAFF. Supplemented by reference TRBV11-2 and TRBJ1-1, the full variable domain reads EAGVAQSPRYKIIEKRQSVAFWCNPISGHATLYWYQQILGQGPKLLIQFQNNGVVDDSQLPKDRFSAERLKGVDSTLKIQPAKLEDSAVYLCASSLGQTGGTEAFFGQGTRLTVV.

The chain joins TRBV10-2 to TRBJ2-2, with 9 nucleotides matching TRBD2. V was clipped by 6 bases and J by 1 base; unmatched bases: 6. The germline V gene encodes CDR1 WSHSY and CDR2 SAAADI. This CDR3 is built from 16 residues. The CDR3 DNA reads as TGCGCCAGCAGCGCGACTAGCGGTGTGAACACCGGGGAGCTGTTTTTT. Its protein is CASSATSGVNTGELFF.

The chain recombines TRBV7-2 with TRBJ2-3; D possibly corresponds to TRBD2 (6 bases). The CDR3 runs 14 residues. Germline V gene data show CDR1 as SGHTA and CDR2 as FQGNSA. V was cut by 2 bases and J by 5 bases, with 11 bases left in between. In DNA, the CDR3 is TGTGCCAGCAGCTTAAACGGGGGAATAGATACGCAGTATTTT. Amino acid sequence: CASSLNGGIDTQYF.

This chain connects TRBV24-1 to TRBJ1-5, with unresolved D. CDR3 length: 14 residues. From germline, CDR1 is KGHDR and CDR2 SFDVKD. V was shortened by 6 bases and J by 3 bases, with 11 bases between the two germline ends. The CDR3 here is CATSKRADNQPQHF. DNA of the CDR3: TGTGCCACCAGTAAGAGGGCGGACAATCAGCCCCAGCATTTT.

This chain uses TRBV19 with TRBJ1-3; weak D call: TRBD1 (6 bases). There are 14 residues in the CDR3. Germline CDR1 LNHDA, CDR2 SQIVND (reference sequence). The V gene lost 8 bases and the J gene lost 4 bases, with 15 bases spanning the gap. The CDR3 DNA sequence: TGTGCCAGTGCCTTCAGGGGCGCCGGAAACACCATATATTTT. Translation: CASAFRGAGNTIYF. Complete variable domain (other parts from reference TRBV19 and TRBJ1-3): DGGITQSPKYLFRKEGQNVTLSCEQNLNHDAMYWYRQDPGQGLRLIYYSQIVNDFQKGDIAEGYSVSREKKESFPLTVTSAQKNPTAFYLCASAFRGAGNTIYFGEGSWLTVV.

This clone was seen only a few times. The rearrangement links TRBV30 to TRBJ1-5; 8 bases agree with TRBD1. The ends lost 5 bases at V and 3 bases at J; junction bases unmatched: 12. The CDR3 extends over 16 amino acids. Germline V gene data show CDR1 as GTSNPN and CDR2 as SVGIG (reference sequence). CDR3 DNA: TGTGCCTGGGGGGGCCCAGGACAGGGATTCAATCAGCCCCAGCATTTT. Its translation: CAWGGPGQGFNQPQHF. Combining the CDR3 with reference TRBV30 and TRBJ1-5 gives the whole variable domain SQTIHQWPATLVQPVGSPLSLECTVEGTSNPNLYWYRQAAGRGLQLLFYSVGIGQISSEVPQNLSASRPQDRQFILSSKKLLLSDSGFYLCAWGGPGQGFNQPQHFGDGTRLSIL.

The chain combines TRBV11-2 with TRBJ2-3; tentatively, D is TRBD2 (6 bases). The CDR3 is made up of 16 amino acids. V lost 8 bases and J lost 2, with 20 bases in between. Germline CDR1 is SGHAT and CDR2 is FQNNGV. CDR3 coding DNA: TGTGCCAGCGAATCCCCCCCGGGGGTCTACACAGATACGCAGTATTTT. Protein: CASESPPGVYTDTQYF.

This chain uses TRBV4-3 with TRBJ2-3; perhaps TRBD1 as D (6 bases). V lost 4 bases and J 4 bases, leaving 18 bases between the germline ends. Germline V gives CDR1 LGHNA, CDR2 YSLEER. The CDR3 sequence is 16 residues long. The DNA for the CDR3 is TGCGCCAGCAGCCGCACCCCCAGGGACAAGGCAGATACGCAGTATTTT. This sequence encodes CASSRTPRDKADTQYF.

V usage is TRBV6-5 and J usage is TRBJ2-7; D is unclear. Between the trimmed V and J ends, which lost 5 bases and 0 bases, there was a span of 11 bases. This CDR3 spans 14 amino acids. Per the germline V gene, CDR1 is MNHEY and CDR2 is SVGAGI. CDR3: CASSNREASYEQYF. The CDR3 DNA sequence: TGTGCCAGCAGTAACAGAGAAGCCTCCTACGAGCAGTACTTC.

This chain joins TRBV5-1 and TRBJ2-3; possible D gene TRBD1, 7 bases. V was shortened by 7 bases and J by 0 bases, with 15 bases between the two germline ends. This CDR3 is 15 amino acids long. Germline-derived CDR1 and CDR2 are SGHRS and YFSETQ. In DNA form, the CDR3 reads TGCGCCAGCTCCTTACAGGGGAGGAGCACAGATACGCAGTATTTT. Its translation: CASSLQGRSTDTQYF.

The V call is TRBV2, the J call TRBJ1-1; TRBD1 might be the D (5 bases). Germline V gene data show CDR1 as SNHLY and CDR2 as FYNNEI. The CDR3 is 14 amino acids. The V and J ends lost 1 base and 8 bases respectively, with 14 bases between them. CDR3 amino acids: CASSEVLGPGEAFF. The CDR3 nucleotides are TGTGCCAGCAGTGAAGTCTTGGGGCCCGGAGAAGCTTTCTTT. Variable domain in full (rest from reference TRBV2 and TRBJ1-1): EPEVTQTPSHQVTQMGQEVILRCVPISNHLYFYWYRQILGQKVEFLVSFYNNEISEKSEIFDDQFSVERPDGSNFTLKIRSTKLEDSAMYFCASSEVLGPGEAFFGQGTRLTVV.

The chain has TRBV10-3 and TRBJ2-7, with 8 bases matching TRBD1. The CDR3 sequence is 14 residues long. The V gene end was trimmed by 2 bases and the J gene end by 2 bases; junction bases not matched to a gene: 2. The V gene's germline CDR1 is ENHRY and CDR2 SYGVKD. CDR3 DNA: TGTGCCATCAGTGAGGACAGGGGAGCCTACGAGCAGTACTTC. Its protein is CAISEDRGAYEQYF.